This passage covers 31 T cell receptor beta chains from one sample sequenced in a study of shared clonotypes between healthy human individuals. The table came from immunoSEQ multiplex PCR; TCRdb's copy has only in-frame clones and leaves some out. This sample has 2 million to 2.5 million clones, with about nine tenths found just once. Sequenced: naive CD4+ T cells from PBMCs. The subset here: CD45RA+ positively selected. These receptors all come from a man aged 18 to 35 in good health. Some clones in this sample may be carry-over from other donors' samples.

This clone showed up just a few times. Additional DNA sequences in this sample encode the identical CDR3. The V and J genes are TRBV9 and TRBJ2-2, with no clear D. Germline assignment: CDR1 SGDLS and CDR2 YYNGEE. The CDR3 is 13 residues long. Trimming removed 1 base from V and 4 bases from J, with 5 bases in between. The CDR3 reads CASSVLGTGELFF. CDR3 DNA: TGTGCCAGCAGCGTATTGGGCACCGGGGAGCTGTTTTTT. Drawing the rest from reference TRBV9 and TRBJ2-2, the complete variable domain is DSGVTQTPKHLITATGQRVTLRCSPRSGDLSVYWYQQSLDQGLQFLIQYYNGEERAKGNILERFSAQQFPDLHSELNLSSLELGDSALYFCASSVLGTGELFFGEGSRLTVL.

This clone was recorded once. The V call is TRBV5-6, the J call TRBJ2-5, with TRBD1 matching 8 bases. Germline lookup yields CDR1 SGHDT and CDR2 YYEEEE. The length of the CDR3 is 14 residues. J gave up 5 bases and V 7 bases, and 10 bases lay outside the gene matches. Here the CDR3 DNA reads TGTGCCAGCCGCGTCTCAGGGGGCGGGGAGACCCAGTACTTC. Residues: CASRVSGGGETQYF.

The J gene is TRBJ1-4, the V gene TRBV6-5; 10 nucleotides agree with TRBD1. V shed 0 bases and J 7 bases; nucleotides not matched to a gene: 5. CDR1 is MNHEY and CDR2 is SVGAGI in the germline V gene. The CDR3 runs 16 residues. CDR3 coding DNA: TGTGCCAGCAGTTACTCCGGGACAGGGGTTGCTGAAAAACTGTTTTTT. It yields the protein CASSYSGTGVAEKLFF.

The chain carries TRBV5-1 and TRBJ2-5; 13 nucleotides line up with TRBD2. V lost 4 bases and J lost 4; bases outside the gene matches: 13. CDR1 is SGHRS and CDR2 is YFSETQ in the germline V gene. The CDR3 has 18 residues. CDR3 protein: CASSHGLAGEGIRETQYF. CDR3 bases: TGCGCCAGCAGCCACGGACTAGCGGGAGAGGGTATCAGAGAGACCCAGTACTTC.

V and J are TRBV28 and TRBJ2-1; D might be TRBD2 (7 bases). The CDR3 has 16 amino acids. Trimming removed 4 bases at V and 8 bases at J, with 21 bases between. The V gene's germline CDR1 is MDHEN and CDR2 SYDVKM. The CDR3 is CASSSWGLAVSDEQFF. As DNA, the CDR3 is TGTGCCAGCAGTTCTTGGGGGCTAGCGGTGTCGGATGAGCAGTTCTTC.

This clone was detected only once. Other nucleotide sequences in the sample specify the same CDR3. The chain uses TRBV25-1 and TRBJ2-7; D gene unclear. The CDR3 covers 11 residues. Trimming shortened V by 3 bases and J by 3 bases, and 3 bases separated the two germline ends. Per the germline V gene, CDR1 is MGHDK and CDR2 is SYGVNS. The CDR3 is CASSDRYEQYF. In DNA, the CDR3 is TGTGCCAGCAGTGACCGCTACGAGCAGTACTTC.

This chain connects TRBV9 to TRBJ2-5, with TRBD2 matching over 10 bases. The CDR3 has 15 amino acids. Trimming removed 0 bases from V and 5 bases from J; junction bases left unmatched: 4. Looked up from germline, CDR1 is SGDLS and CDR2 is YYNGEE. The CDR3 spells CASSVGLAGRETQYF. In nucleotides, the CDR3 is TGTGCCAGCAGCGTAGGACTAGCGGGTAGGGAGACCCAGTACTTC.

The chain couples TRBV5-4 to TRBJ2-1; D is unclear. Trimming shortened V by 4 bases and J by 3 bases, and 14 bases separated the two germline ends. Germline V lookup: CDR1 SGHNT, CDR2 YYREEE (reference sequence). This CDR3 region has 15 residues. The CDR3 sequence is CASSASAAYYNEQFF. The CDR3 DNA follows: TGTGCCAGCAGCGCGTCGGCGGCATACTACAATGAGCAGTTCTTC.

V gene TRBV5-1 combines with J gene TRBJ1-5; 9 bases agree with TRBD1. V trimming: 0 bases; J trimming: 1 base; junction bases outside the gene matches: 8. Per the germline V gene, CDR1 is SGHRS and CDR2 is YFSETQ. The CDR3 runs 18 residues. CDR3 protein: CASSLGGQGFPSNQPQHF. The CDR3 nucleotides are TGCGCCAGCAGCTTGGGTGGACAGGGGTTCCCGAGCAATCAGCCCCAGCATTTT.

With respect to this clone: Within the sample, other DNA sequences also encode this same CDR3. V usage is TRBV5-1 and J usage is TRBJ2-5; D remains unclear. From germline, CDR1 is SGHRS and CDR2 YFSETQ. This CDR3 has 14 amino acids. The V and J ends lost 3 bases and 0 bases respectively, with 9 bases between them. The CDR3 DNA reads TGCGCCAGCAGCTCCACAGTGTACCAAGAGACCCAGTACTTC. Amino acids: CASSSTVYQETQYF.

This sequence joins TRBV29-1 and TRBJ1-3; a weak D match, TRBD1 (5 bases). V shed 7 bases and J shed 1 base, with 11 bases lying between them. Germline V lookup: CDR1 SQVTM, CDR2 ANQGSEA. The CDR3 covers 13 residues. CDR3 loop: CSGQTDSGNTIYF. CDR3 nucleotide sequence: TGCAGCGGTCAGACAGATTCTGGAAACACCATATATTTT.

The CDR3 here is CASTQGVYSNQPQHF. The CDR3 region has the DNA TGTGCCAGCACCCAAGGGGTATATAGCAATCAGCCCCAGCATTTT. V and J are TRBV6-1 and TRBJ1-5; possibly TRBD1 for D (5 bases). Trimming cost V 7 bases and J 0 bases, with 13 bases left between them. This CDR3 region has 15 residues. Per the germline V gene, CDR1 is MNHNS and CDR2 is SASEGT.

As regards this clone: Different DNA sequences within this sample yield the same CDR3. The CDR3 region has the DNA TGTGCCAGCTCACCGCCTAGCACAGATACGCAGTATTTT. This codes for CASSPPSTDTQYF. The rearrangement joins TRBV18 to TRBJ2-3; D is uncertain. Deletions cut 3 bases from V and 0 bases from J, with 4 bases between. The germline V gene has CDR1 KGHSH and CDR2 LQKENI. The CDR3 covers 13 residues.

This clone was found a few times. Other DNA sequences in this specimen translate into the identical CDR3. The V and J genes are TRBV5-4 and TRBJ2-3; 11 bases map to TRBD2. CDR1 is SGHNT and CDR2 is YYREEE in the germline V gene (reference sequence). This CDR3 contains 15 residues. V gave up 0 bases and J gave up 5 bases; unmatched junction bases: 2. CDR3 loop: CASSLGLAGGDTQYF. CDR3 nucleotide sequence: TGTGCCAGCAGCTTGGGGCTAGCGGGAGGAGATACGCAGTATTTT.

The J gene is TRBJ1-2, the V gene TRBV9, with TRBD1 as a possible D gene (5 bases). The V gene's germline CDR1 is SGDLS and CDR2 YYNGEE. Between the trimmed V and J ends, which lost 3 bases and 2 bases, there was a span of 11 bases. This CDR3 contains 14 residues. CDR3 DNA: TGTGCCAGCAGCGCGGGGTCAGGGAACTATGGCTACACCTTC. Protein: CASSAGSGNYGYTF. The entire variable domain, with the rest obtained from reference TRBV9 and TRBJ1-2, is as follows: DSGVTQTPKHLITATGQRVTLRCSPRSGDLSVYWYQQSLDQGLQFLIQYYNGEERAKGNILERFSAQQFPDLHSELNLSSLELGDSALYFCASSAGSGNYGYTFGSGTRLTVV.

This chain uses TRBV28 with TRBJ2-7; D not resolved. The CDR3 is 15 amino acids. Between the trimmed V and J ends, which lost 6 bases and 3 bases, there was a span of 18 bases. The germline V gene has CDR1 MDHEN and CDR2 SYDVKM. CDR3 coding DNA: TGTGCCAGCAGGGTGCGGCAGGATTGGGGCTACGAGCAGTACTTC. Protein sequence: CASRVRQDWGYEQYF.

Worth noting for this clone: Other nucleotide sequences from this sample produce the same CDR3. The chain combines TRBV28 with TRBJ1-5; the D is unclear. V was cut by 4 bases and J by 7 bases, with 8 bases left in between. Germline CDR1 is MDHEN and CDR2 is SYDVKM. This CDR3 contains 12 residues. The CDR3 sequence: CASSSLGQPQHF. The CDR3 nucleotides are TGTGCCAGCAGTTCACTCGGACAGCCCCAGCATTTT. The full variable domain, in which reference TRBV28 and TRBJ1-5 provide the parts outside the CDR3, is DVKVTQSSRYLVKRTGEKVFLECVQDMDHENMFWYRQDPGLGLRLIYFSYDVKMKEKGDIPEGYSVSREKKERFSLILESASTNQTSMYLCASSSLGQPQHFGDGTRLSIL.

A remark on this clone: A much larger clone sits a single nucleotide away, making a read error possible. Other nucleotide sequences from this sample produce the same CDR3. V gene TRBV7-9 combines with J gene TRBJ2-1, with D unresolved. The CDR3 length is 11 residues. V was shortened by 6 bases and J by 3 bases, with 3 bases between the two germline ends. The V gene's germline CDR1 is SEHNR and CDR2 FQNEAQ (reference sequence). CDR3 in DNA: TGTGCCAGCAGTTTCTACAATGAGCAGTTCTTC. This gives the protein CASSFYNEQFF.

This chain connects TRBV5-4 to TRBJ2-5; possibly TRBD1 or TRBD2 for D (5 bases each). Germline V gene data show CDR1 as SGHNT and CDR2 as YYREEE (reference sequence). Trimming took 4 bases from V and 7 from J, leaving 20 bases between them. The CDR3 is 15 amino acids. CDR3 in DNA: TGTGCCAGCAGCCCCTCTGGGACCTCCGGGGCGACCCAGTACTTC. Amino acids: CASSPSGTSGATQYF. The whole variable domain, remainder taken from reference TRBV5-4 and TRBJ2-5, is ETGVTQSPTHLIKTRGQQVTLRCSSQSGHNTVSWYQQALGQGPQFIFQYYREEENGRGNFPPRFSGLQFPNYSSELNVNALELDDSALYLCASSPSGTSGATQYFGPGTRLLVL.

The chain links TRBV7-9 to TRBJ2-5; D not certain. This CDR3 spans 13 amino acids. Germline lookup yields CDR1 SEHNR and CDR2 FQNEAQ (reference sequence). Trimming stripped 2 bases from V and 4 bases from J, with 8 bases between. CDR3 DNA sequence: TGTGCCAGCAGCTTAAACGAAGGAGAGACCCAGTACTTC. Residues: CASSLNEGETQYF.

V gene TRBV18 combines with J gene TRBJ2-1; TRBD1 matches at 7 bases. This CDR3 comprises 13 residues. Trimming took 3 bases from V and 14 from J; bases not matched to a gene: 10. CDR1 is KGHSH, CDR2 LQKENI, per germline. CDR3 amino acids: CASSPLSGTVEFF. The CDR3 DNA is TGTGCCAGCTCACCTCTCTCCGGGACAGTGGAGTTCTTC.

The J gene is TRBJ2-7, the V gene TRBV2; possibly TRBD2 for D (6 bases). The CDR3 runs 14 residues. Germline CDR1 is SNHLY and CDR2 is FYNNEI. Trimming cost V 4 bases and J 2 bases, with 12 bases left between them. CDR3 sequence: CASSGPEGTYEQYF. In DNA form, the CDR3 reads TGTGCCAGCAGTGGCCCGGAGGGAACCTACGAGCAGTACTTC.

The chain links TRBV15 to TRBJ2-5; D not resolved. The CDR3 contains 13 residues. The germline gives CDR1 LNHNV, CDR2 YYDKDF (reference sequence). Trimming cost V 1 base and J 3 bases, with 6 bases left between them. The CDR3 loop reads CATSRALEETQYF. The CDR3, as DNA: TGTGCCACCAGCAGAGCATTAGAAGAGACCCAGTACTTC.

The chain joins TRBV6-6 to TRBJ2-3; D perhaps matches TRBD1 (6 bases). V gave up 6 bases and J gave up 3 bases, with 10 bases separating them. CDR3 size: 13 residues. CDR1 is MNHNY and CDR2 is SVGAGI in the germline V gene (reference sequence). The CDR3 sequence is CASSRDMTDTQYF. The CDR3 DNA reads TGTGCCAGCAGCCGGGACATGACAGATACGCAGTATTTT.

This clone occurred once. V gene TRBV7-9 combines with J gene TRBJ1-4; TRBD1 aligns across 7 bases. Germline V gives CDR1 SEHNR, CDR2 FQNEAQ (reference sequence). The CDR3 covers 13 residues. V shed 5 bases, J shed 8 bases, and the junction held 5 bases outside the gene matches. The CDR3 coding sequence is TGTGCCAGCAGCCGACAGGGAGGGGAAAAACTGTTTTTT. It codes for CASSRQGGEKLFF.

The chain joins TRBV10-2 to TRBJ1-5; 7 nucleotides agree with TRBD1. Trimming removed 6 bases from V and 5 bases from J; junction bases left unmatched: 10. Germline values: CDR1 WSHSY, CDR2 SAAADI. The CDR3 is 15 amino acids. In nucleotides, the CDR3 is TGCGCCAGCAGCCTCACAGGGGTGGGCTATCAGCCCCAGCATTTT. Translated: CASSLTGVGYQPQHF.

In its sample, this clone was seen once. The rearrangement uses TRBV5-6 and TRBJ1-2; 8 bases agree with TRBD1. The germline gives CDR1 SGHDT, CDR2 YYEEEE. V shed 5 bases and J 3 bases; nucleotides not matched to a gene: 21. The CDR3 spans 19 residues. The CDR3 spells CASSYPLRAGGVTYYGYTF. The CDR3 DNA reads TGTGCCAGCAGTTACCCCTTGCGTGCAGGGGGCGTAACGTACTATGGCTACACCTTC.

The gene calls are TRBV27 and TRBJ1-6; D remains unclear. Germline CDR1 reads MNHEY; CDR2 reads SMNVEV (reference sequence). V gave up 3 bases and J gave up 4 bases, with 10 bases separating them. The CDR3 is 15 residues long. The CDR3: CASSFGREYNSPLHF. CDR3 DNA sequence: TGTGCCAGCAGTTTCGGGCGAGAGTATAATTCACCCCTCCACTTT.

Details on this clone: The same CDR3 is also encoded by other DNA sequences in this sample. The rearrangement uses TRBV4-1 and TRBJ1-2, with TRBD1 matching 7 bases. Germline V gene lookup returns CDR1 MGHRA and CDR2 YSYEKL. The CDR3 has 15 residues. V shed 1 base, J shed 0 bases, and the junction held 2 bases outside the gene matches. CDR3 in DNA: TGCGCCAGCAGCCAAGGGACAGGTGCTAACTATGGCTACACCTTC. It translates to CASSQGTGANYGYTF.

Written as DNA, the CDR3 is TGTGCCAGCAGCCCATCCGGCCTAAGCTCCTACAATGAGCAGTTCTTC. Encoded protein: CASSPSGLSSYNEQFF. V usage is TRBV7-3 and J usage is TRBJ2-1; unclear D gene. Germline V CDR1 and CDR2: SGHTA, FQGTGA. CDR3 length equals 16 residues. The V end was cut by 5 bases, the J end by 0 bases, with 14 bases between.

For this clone: The same CDR3 also results from other DNA sequences found in this sample. The CDR3, as DNA: TGTGCCTGGAGTGTAGGAGGGAATTCCTACGAGCAGTACTTC. Translation: CAWSVGGNSYEQYF. J is TRBJ2-7 and V is TRBV30; a weak D match, TRBD2 (6 bases). The CDR3 is 14 residues long. Germline-derived CDR1 and CDR2 are GTSNPN and SVGIG (reference sequence). The V end was cut by 0 bases, the J end by 1 base, with 10 bases between.